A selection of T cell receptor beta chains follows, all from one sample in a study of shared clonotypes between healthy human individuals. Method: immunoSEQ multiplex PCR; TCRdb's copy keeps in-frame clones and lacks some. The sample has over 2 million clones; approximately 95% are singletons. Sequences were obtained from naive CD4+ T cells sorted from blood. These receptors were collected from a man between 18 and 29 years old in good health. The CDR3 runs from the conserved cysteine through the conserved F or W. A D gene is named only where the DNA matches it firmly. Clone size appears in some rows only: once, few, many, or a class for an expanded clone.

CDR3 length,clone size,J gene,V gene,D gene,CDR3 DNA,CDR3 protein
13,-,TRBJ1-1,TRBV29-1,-,TGCAGCGCTCCGGGACTGTCGAACACTGAAGCTTTCTTT,CSAPGLSNTEAFF
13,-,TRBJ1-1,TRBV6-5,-,TGTGCCAGCAGTTACGGCAGAAACACTGAAGCTTTCTTT,CASSYGRNTEAFF
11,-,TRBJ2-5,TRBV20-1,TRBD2,TGCAGTGCTAGCGGGGGGGAGACCCAGTACTTC,CSASGGETQYF
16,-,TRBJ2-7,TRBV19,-,TGTGCCAGTAGTATAGGGGTGCGGAGTGGGAGCCACGAGCAGTACTTC,CASSIGVRSGSHEQYF
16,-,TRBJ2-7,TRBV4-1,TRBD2,TGCGCCAGCAGCCAAGGTACTAGCGGGACCTCCTACGAGCAGTACTTC,CASSQGTSGTSYEQYF
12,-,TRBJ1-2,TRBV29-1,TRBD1,TGCAGCGTTGAGACAGGGGTCTATGGCTACACCTTC,CSVETGVYGYTF
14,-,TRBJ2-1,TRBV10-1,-,TGCGCCAGCAGTGAACGCTCCACCTACAATGAGCAGTTCTTC,CASSERSTYNEQFF
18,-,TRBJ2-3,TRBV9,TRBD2,TGTGCCAGCAGCGGCAATAGCGGGAGGTCGCCGTTCACAGATACGCAGTATTTT,CASSGNSGRSPFTDTQYF
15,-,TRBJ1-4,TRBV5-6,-,TGTGCCAGCAGCTTGGCGCAACCGGGTCCTGAAAAACTGTTTTTT,CASSLAQPGPEKLFF
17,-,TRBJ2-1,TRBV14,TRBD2,TGTGCCAGCAGCCAAGGAGCCTTTAGCGGGAGGGCTGGGGAGCAGTTCTTC,CASSQGAFSGRAGEQFF
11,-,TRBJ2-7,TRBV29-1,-,TGCAGCGCCCAGGTGGTTTACGAGCAGTACTTC,CSAQVVYEQYF
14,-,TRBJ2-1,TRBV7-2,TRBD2,TGTGCCAGCAGCTCCGGACTAGTCCACAATGAGCAGTTCTTC,CASSSGLVHNEQFF
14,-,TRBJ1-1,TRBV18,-,TGTGCCAGCTCACCACAGGGAACGGTGACTGAAGCTTTCTTT,CASSPQGTVTEAFF
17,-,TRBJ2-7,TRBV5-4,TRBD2,TGTGCCAGCAGTCTGGGAGGGGCGGGGCAGAGCTCCTACGAGCAGTACTTC,CASSLGGAGQSSYEQYF
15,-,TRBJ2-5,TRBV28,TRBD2,TGTGCCAGCAGTTCAGCGGGGGGGCGTCTAAAGACCCAGTACTTC,CASSSAGGRLKTQYF
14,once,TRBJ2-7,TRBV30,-,TGTGCCTGGGAACGGTCGGCCCTATCCTACGAGCAGTACTTC,CAWERSALSYEQYF
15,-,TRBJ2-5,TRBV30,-,TGTGCCTGGAGTGCGCGAAAAGGTCCGGCAGAGACCCAGTACTTC,CAWSARKGPAETQYF
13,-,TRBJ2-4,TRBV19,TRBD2,TGTGCCAGTACCGGAGCCGGGGAGGGATGGCAGTACTTC,CASTGAGEGWQYF
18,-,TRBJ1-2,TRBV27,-,TGTGCCAGCAGTTTATCGGTGTCCCCCTTAGACAAGGGTGAGGGCTACACCTTC,CASSLSVSPLDKGEGYTF
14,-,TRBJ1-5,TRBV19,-,TGTGCCATCTCGACCTCAGGTAGCAATCAGCCCCAGCATTTT,CAISTSGSNQPQHF
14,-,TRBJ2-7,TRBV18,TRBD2,TGTGCCAGCTCACCAACTAGCGGCACCTACGAGCAGTACTTC,CASSPTSGTYEQYF
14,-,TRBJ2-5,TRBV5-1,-,TGCGCCAGCAGCCCAATGACAGCACAAGAGACCCAGTACTTC,CASSPMTAQETQYF
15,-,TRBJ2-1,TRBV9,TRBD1,TGTGCCAGCAGCCCCGGGGACAGCATCTACAATGAGCAGTTCTTC,CASSPGDSIYNEQFF
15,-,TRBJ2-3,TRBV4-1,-,TGCGCCAGCAGCCAAATGTCTTTAATCACAGATACGCAGTATTTT,CASSQMSLITDTQYF
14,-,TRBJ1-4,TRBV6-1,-,TGTGCCAGCAGTGAACGGCAGGCTGGCGAAAAACTGTTTTTT,CASSERQAGEKLFF
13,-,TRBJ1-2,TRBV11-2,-,TGTGCCAGCAGTTCCGGACAGACCTATGGCTACACCTTC,CASSSGQTYGYTF
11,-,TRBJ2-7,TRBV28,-,TGTGCCAGCAGTCGGGAGCGCGAGCAGTACTTC,CASSREREQYF
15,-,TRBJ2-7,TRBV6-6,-,TGTGCCAGCAGTTACGTGCAGGGCGTATCGTACGAGCAGTACTTC,CASSYVQGVSYEQYF
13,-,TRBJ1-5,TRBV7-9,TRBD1,TGTGCCAGCAGCTGGGACAGGGACCAGCCCCAGCATTTT,CASSWDRDQPQHF
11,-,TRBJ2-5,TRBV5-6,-,TGTGCCAGCAGCTCCACGGAGACCCAGTACTTC,CASSSTETQYF
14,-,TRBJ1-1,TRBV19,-,TGTGCCAGTAGTACACAGGGTAAGAACACTGAAGCTTTCTTT,CASSTQGKNTEAFF
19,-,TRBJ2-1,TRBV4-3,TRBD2,TGCGCCAGCAGCCAAGCGAGTCTAGCGGAGTCAAAACGATCCAATGAGCAGTTCTTC,CASSQASLAESKRSNEQFF
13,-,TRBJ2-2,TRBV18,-,TGTGCCAGCTCACCGTTACAGGGAAATGAGCTGTTTTTT,CASSPLQGNELFF
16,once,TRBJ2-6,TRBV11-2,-,TGTGCCAGCAGCTTGGGACGGAACTCTGGGGCCAACGTCCTGACTTTC,CASSLGRNSGANVLTF
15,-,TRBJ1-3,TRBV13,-,TGTGCCAGCAGCTTAACAGCGTCCTCTGGAAACACCATATATTTT,CASSLTASSGNTIYF
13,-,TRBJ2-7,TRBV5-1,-,TGCGCCAGCTCCCCAGGGGCGACCTACGAGCAGTACTTC,CASSPGATYEQYF
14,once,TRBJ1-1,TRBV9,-,TGTGCCAGCAGCGTACTCCCAGGGAACACTGAAGCTTTCTTT,CASSVLPGNTEAFF
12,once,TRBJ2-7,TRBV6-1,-,TGTGCCAGCAGTGAACAGGACTACGAGCAGTACTTC,CASSEQDYEQYF
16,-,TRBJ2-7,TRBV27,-,TGTGCCAGCAGTTCTTTTCGGGTCCGGAGCTCCTACGAGCAGTACTTC,CASSSFRVRSSYEQYF
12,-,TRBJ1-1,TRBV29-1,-,TGCAGCGCCGGGGGCCAGAACACTGAAGCTTTCTTT,CSAGGQNTEAFF
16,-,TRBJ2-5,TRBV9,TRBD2,TGTGCCAGCAGCCTGGGACTAGCGGGACACCAAGAGACCCAGTACTTC,CASSLGLAGHQETQYF
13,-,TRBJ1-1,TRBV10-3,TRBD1,TGTGCCATGTCCCGGGACAGGAACACTGAAGCTTTCTTT,CAMSRDRNTEAFF
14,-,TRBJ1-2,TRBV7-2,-,TGTGCCAGCAACCTAATTCAGGACTCAGGGGGCTACACCTTC,CASNLIQDSGGYTF
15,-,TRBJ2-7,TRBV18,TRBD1,TGTGCCAGCTCACTGTCGGACAGGGGGCTTTACGAGCAGTACTTC,CASSLSDRGLYEQYF
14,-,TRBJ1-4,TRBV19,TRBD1,TGTGCCAGTAGCCCGGGACAGAAGAATGAAAAACTGTTTTTT,CASSPGQKNEKLFF
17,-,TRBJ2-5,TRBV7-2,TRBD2,TGTGCCAGCAGCTTAGGAGGTAGCGGGAAGGGGCGAGAGACCCAGTACTTC,CASSLGGSGKGRETQYF
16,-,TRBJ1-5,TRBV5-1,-,TGCGCCAGCAGCTTGGGGGCAGGGGCGAGCAATCAGCCCCAGCATTTT,CASSLGAGASNQPQHF
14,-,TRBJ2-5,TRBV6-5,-,TGTGCCAGCAGTCGGACACGTTTCCAAGAGACCCAGTACTTC,CASSRTRFQETQYF
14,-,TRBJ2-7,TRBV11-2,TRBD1,TGTGCCAGCAGCTTCGTACAGGGGGCTGGCGAGCAGTACTTC,CASSFVQGAGEQYF